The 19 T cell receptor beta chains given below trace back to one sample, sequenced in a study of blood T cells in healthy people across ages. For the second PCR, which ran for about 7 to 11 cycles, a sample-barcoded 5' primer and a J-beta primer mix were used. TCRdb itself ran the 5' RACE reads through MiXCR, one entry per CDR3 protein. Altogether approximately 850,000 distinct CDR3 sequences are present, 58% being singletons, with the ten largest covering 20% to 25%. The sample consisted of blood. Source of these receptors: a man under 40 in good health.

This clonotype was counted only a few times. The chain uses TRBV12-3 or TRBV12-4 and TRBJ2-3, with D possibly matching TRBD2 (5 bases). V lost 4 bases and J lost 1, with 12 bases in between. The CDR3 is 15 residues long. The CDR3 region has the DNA TGTGCCAGCAGTTCCGCCGAGAGGGGCACAGATACGCAGTATTTT. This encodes CASSSAERGTDTQYF.

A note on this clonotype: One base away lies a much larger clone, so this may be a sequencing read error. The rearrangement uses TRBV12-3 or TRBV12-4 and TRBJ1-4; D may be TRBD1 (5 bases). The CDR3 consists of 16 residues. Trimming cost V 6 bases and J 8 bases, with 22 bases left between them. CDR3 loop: CASRPLTGGSKEKLFF. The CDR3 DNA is TGTGCCAGCAGGCCATTAACAGGTGGGAGTAAGGAAAAACTGTTTTTT.

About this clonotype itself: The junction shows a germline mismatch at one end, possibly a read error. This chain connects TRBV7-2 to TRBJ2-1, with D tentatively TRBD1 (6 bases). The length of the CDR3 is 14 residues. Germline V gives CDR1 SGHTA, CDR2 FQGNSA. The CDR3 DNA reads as TGTGCCAGTAGCTTATCTATAGGGGACAATGAGCGGTTCTTC. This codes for CASSLSIGDNERFF.

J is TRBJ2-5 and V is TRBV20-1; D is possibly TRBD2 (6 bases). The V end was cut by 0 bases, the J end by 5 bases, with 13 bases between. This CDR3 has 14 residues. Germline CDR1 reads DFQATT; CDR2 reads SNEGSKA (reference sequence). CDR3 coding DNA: TGCAGTGCTAGAGATTGGAGGGAGGTGGAGACCCAGTACTTC. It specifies CSARDWREVETQYF.

As DNA, the CDR3 is TGTGCCAGCTCAGGTGCCCTCACAGATACGCAGTATTTT. It is translated as CASSGALTDTQYF. The chain combines TRBV18 with TRBJ2-3, with D uncertain. V was pared by 5 bases and J by 2 bases, with 8 bases between. CDR1 is KGHSH, CDR2 LQKENI, per germline. The CDR3 runs 13 residues.

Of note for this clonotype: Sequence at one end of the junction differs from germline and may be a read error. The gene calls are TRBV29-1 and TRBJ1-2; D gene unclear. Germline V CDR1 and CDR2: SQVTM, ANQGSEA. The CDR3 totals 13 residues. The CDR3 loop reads CSVDRQPNNGYTF. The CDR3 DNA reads TGCAGCGTTGACAGGCAGCCTAACAATGGCTACACCTTC.

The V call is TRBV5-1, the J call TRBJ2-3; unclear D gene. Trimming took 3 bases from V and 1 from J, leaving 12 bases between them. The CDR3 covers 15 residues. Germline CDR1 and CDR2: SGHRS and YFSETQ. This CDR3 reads CASSSPSDGTDTQYF. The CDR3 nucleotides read TGCGCCAGCAGCTCACCCTCGGACGGCACAGATACGCAGTATTTT.

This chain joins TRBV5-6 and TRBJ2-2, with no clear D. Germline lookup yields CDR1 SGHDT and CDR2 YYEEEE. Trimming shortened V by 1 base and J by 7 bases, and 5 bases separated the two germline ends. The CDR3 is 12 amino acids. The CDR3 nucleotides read TGTGCCAGCAGCTTGTATTTCGGGGAGCTGTTTTTT. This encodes CASSLYFGELFF.

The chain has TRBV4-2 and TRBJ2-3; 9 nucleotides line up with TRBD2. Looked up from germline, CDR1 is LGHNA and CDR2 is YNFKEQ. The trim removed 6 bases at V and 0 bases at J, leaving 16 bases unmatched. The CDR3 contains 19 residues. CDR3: CASRQIVRGRGVSTDTQYF. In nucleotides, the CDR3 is TGTGCCAGCAGACAAATCGTACGCGGGAGGGGGGTTAGCACAGATACGCAGTATTTT.

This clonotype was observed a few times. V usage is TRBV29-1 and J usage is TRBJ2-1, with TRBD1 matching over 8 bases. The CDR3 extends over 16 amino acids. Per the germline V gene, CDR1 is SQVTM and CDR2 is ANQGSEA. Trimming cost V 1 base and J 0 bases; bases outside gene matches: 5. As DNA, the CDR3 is TGCAGCGTTGAAGGGGACAGGCCCAGCTCCTACAATGAGCAGTTCTTC. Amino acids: CSVEGDRPSSYNEQFF.

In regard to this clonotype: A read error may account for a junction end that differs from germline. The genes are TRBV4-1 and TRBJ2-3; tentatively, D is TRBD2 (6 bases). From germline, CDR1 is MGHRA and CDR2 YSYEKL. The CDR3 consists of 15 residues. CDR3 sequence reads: CASSQVAGPTDTRYF. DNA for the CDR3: TGCGCCAGCAGCCAAGTGGCGGGACCCACAGATACGCGGTATTTT.

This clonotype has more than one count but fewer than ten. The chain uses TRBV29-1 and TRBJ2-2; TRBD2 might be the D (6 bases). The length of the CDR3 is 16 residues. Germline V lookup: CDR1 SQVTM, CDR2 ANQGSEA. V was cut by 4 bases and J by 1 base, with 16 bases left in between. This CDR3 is CSVVPPSAVNTGELFF. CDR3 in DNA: TGCAGCGTTGTCCCACCTAGCGCCGTGAACACCGGGGAGCTGTTTTTT.

As DNA, the CDR3 is TGTGCCAGCAGCTTAGCGGGAGGGCGAGTCTCCGAGCAGTACTTC. Encoded protein: CASSLAGGRVSEQYF. The chain recombines TRBV13 with TRBJ2-7, with 8 bases lining up with TRBD2. There are 15 residues in the CDR3. From germline, CDR1 is PRHDT and CDR2 FYEKMQ (reference sequence). Losses at the gene ends were 1 base for V and 6 bases for J; bases not matched to a gene: 8.

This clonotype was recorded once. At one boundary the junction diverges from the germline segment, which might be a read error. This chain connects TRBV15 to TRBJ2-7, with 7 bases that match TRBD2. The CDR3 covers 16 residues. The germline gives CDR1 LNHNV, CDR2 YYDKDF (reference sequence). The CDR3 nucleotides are TGTGCCACCAGCAGAGGGGGAGGGGATGTCTCCTACGAACAGTACTTC. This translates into CATSRGGGDVSYEQYF.

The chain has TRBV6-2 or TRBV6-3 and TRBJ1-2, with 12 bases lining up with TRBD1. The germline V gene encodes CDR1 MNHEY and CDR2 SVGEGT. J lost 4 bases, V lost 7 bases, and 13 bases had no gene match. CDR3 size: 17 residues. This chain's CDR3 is CASTHWSGTGGSYGYTF. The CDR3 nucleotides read TGTGCCAGCACCCATTGGTCCGGGACAGGGGGCTCCTATGGCTACACCTTC.

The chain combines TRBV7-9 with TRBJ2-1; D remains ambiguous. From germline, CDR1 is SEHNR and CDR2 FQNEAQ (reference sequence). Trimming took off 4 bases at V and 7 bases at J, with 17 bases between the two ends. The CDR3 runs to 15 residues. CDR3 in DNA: TGTGCCAGCAGCTCTACCTCGACGGCTGCTAATGAGCAGTTCTTC. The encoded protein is CASSSTSTAANEQFF. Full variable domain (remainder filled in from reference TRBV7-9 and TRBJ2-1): DTGVSQNPRHKITKRGQNVTFRCDPISEHNRLYWYRQTLGQGPEFLTYFQNEAQLEKSRLLSDRFSAERPKGSFSTLEIQRTEQGDSAMYLCASSSTSTAANEQFFGPGTRLTVL.

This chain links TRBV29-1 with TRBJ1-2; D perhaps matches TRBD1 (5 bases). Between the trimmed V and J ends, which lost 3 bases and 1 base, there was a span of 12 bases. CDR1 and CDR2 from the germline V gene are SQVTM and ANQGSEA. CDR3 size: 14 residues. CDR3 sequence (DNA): TGCAGCGTTGAGGGAGGGGTGGATAACTATGGCTACACCTTC. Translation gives CSVEGGVDNYGYTF.

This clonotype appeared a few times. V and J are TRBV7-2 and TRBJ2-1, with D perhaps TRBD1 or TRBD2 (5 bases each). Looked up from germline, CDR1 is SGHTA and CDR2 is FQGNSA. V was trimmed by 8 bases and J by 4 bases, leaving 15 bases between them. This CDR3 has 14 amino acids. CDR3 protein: CASARGPLYNEQFF. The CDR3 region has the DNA TGTGCCAGCGCTCGGGGCCCTTTGTACAATGAGCAGTTCTTC. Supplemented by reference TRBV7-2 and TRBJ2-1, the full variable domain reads GAGVSQSPSNKVTEKGKDVELRCDPISGHTALYWYRQSLGQGLEFLIYFQGNSAPDKSGLPSDRFSAERTGGSVSTLTIQRTQQEDSAVYLCASARGPLYNEQFFGPGTRLTVL.

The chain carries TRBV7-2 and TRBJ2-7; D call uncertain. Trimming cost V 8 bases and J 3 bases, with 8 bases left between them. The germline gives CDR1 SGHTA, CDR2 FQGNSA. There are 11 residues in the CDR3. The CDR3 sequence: CASYLVYEQYF. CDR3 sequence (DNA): TGTGCCAGCTATCTTGTCTACGAGCAGTACTTC. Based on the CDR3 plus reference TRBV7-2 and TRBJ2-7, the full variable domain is GAGVSQSPSNKVTEKGKDVELRCDPISGHTALYWYRQSLGQGLEFLIYFQGNSAPDKSGLPSDRFSAERTGGSVSTLTIQRTQQEDSAVYLCASYLVYEQYFGPGTRLTVT.